Below are 14 T cell receptor beta chains sequenced from a single sample in a study of blood T cell repertoires in COVID-19. The table came from immunoSEQ multiplex PCR; TCRdb's copy has only in-frame clones and leaves some out. Of 110,000 to 150,000 clones listed, about 86% were seen once; the top ten hold approximately 8.3%. Input material: peripheral blood. These receptor sequences come from an older woman with acute or convalescent COVID-19.

V usage is TRBV30 and J usage is TRBJ1-5; D unresolved. The CDR3 is 12 residues long. The ends were cut back, 3 bases at V and 9 bases at J, with 12 bases in the middle. Germline assignment: CDR1 GTSNPN and CDR2 SVGIG (reference sequence). The CDR3 loop is CAWRGGSGPQHF. In DNA, the CDR3 is TGTGCCTGGAGGGGCGGGTCGGGGCCCCAGCATTTT.

The chain recombines TRBV5-4 with TRBJ1-1, with 12 bases matching TRBD1. CDR1 and CDR2 (germline): SGHNT, YYREEE (reference sequence). V lost 4 bases and J lost 6; bases outside the gene matches: 7. CDR3 size: 15 residues. In nucleotides, the CDR3 is TGTGCCAGCAGCCCACCGGGACAGGGGGCCGCTGAAGCTTTCTTT. Residues: CASSPPGQGAAEAFF.

This clone was seen only a few times. This chain connects TRBV7-2 to TRBJ1-5; the D gene is possibly TRBD1 (6 bases). V lost 1 base to trimming and J lost 0 bases, with 16 bases between them. Germline V gives CDR1 SGHTA, CDR2 FQGNSA. The CDR3 consists of 18 residues. CDR3 amino acids: CASSLGGPALDSNQPQHF. The CDR3 DNA sequence: TGTGCCAGCAGCTTAGGGGGGCCGGCACTTGATAGCAATCAGCCCCAGCATTTT.

The rearrangement uses TRBV5-4 and TRBJ2-7; D might be TRBD1 (5 bases). Trimming took off 3 bases at V and 5 bases at J, with 6 bases between the two ends. Germline CDR1 reads SGHNT; CDR2 reads YYREEE (reference sequence). The CDR3 extends over 11 amino acids. The CDR3 DNA is TGTGCCAGCAGCTCGACAGACGAGCAGTACTTC. As protein: CASSSTDEQYF.

The gene calls are TRBV7-9 and TRBJ1-5, with TRBD1 identical over 7 bases. V lost 6 bases, J lost 5 bases, and 7 bases stayed unmatched. The CDR3 is made up of 14 amino acids. Germline V gene lookup returns CDR1 SEHNR and CDR2 FQNEAQ (reference sequence). Written as DNA, the CDR3 is TGTGCCAGCAGTGCATTAACAGGGGATCAGCCCCAGCATTTT. As protein: CASSALTGDQPQHF.

This clone was seen once. CDR3 in amino acids: CASSVGRAGGGPYEQYF. CDR3 DNA sequence: TGTGCCAGCAGCGTAGGTAGAGCGGGGGGGGGACCCTACGAGCAGTACTTC. The V and J genes are TRBV9 and TRBJ2-7; 10 bases fit TRBD2. CDR1 and CDR2 from the germline V gene are SGDLS and YYNGEE. The CDR3 extends over 17 amino acids. The J segment lost 2 bases and the V segment lost 0 bases, leaving 8 bases of the junction unmatched.

The chain has TRBV5-1 and TRBJ1-2, with D uncertain. V lost 4 bases, J lost 8 bases, and 12 bases lay in between. In germline, CDR1 is SGHRS, CDR2 YFSETQ. The CDR3 extends over 12 amino acids. CDR3 sequence: CASSQDPGGYTF. CDR3 coding DNA: TGCGCCAGCAGCCAAGACCCGGGGGGCTACACCTTC.

The chain joins TRBV7-9 to TRBJ2-3, with 16 bases lining up with TRBD2. The CDR3 is 17 amino acids. Germline assignment: CDR1 SEHNR and CDR2 FQNEAQ (reference sequence). V shed 5 bases, J shed 5 bases, and the junction held 7 bases outside the gene matches. DNA for the CDR3: TGTGCCAGCAGCCAAGGGACTAGCGGGGGGGCAGGAGATACGCAGTATTTT. It encodes CASSQGTSGGAGDTQYF.

The chain employs TRBV7-8 and TRBJ2-7; 9 nucleotides match TRBD1. The CDR3 spans 14 residues. The trim removed 5 bases at V and 3 bases at J, leaving 5 bases unmatched. Germline V gene sequence: CDR1 SGHVS, CDR2 FQNEAQ. CDR3 amino acids: CASSHSGQGYEQYF. The CDR3 DNA reads as TGTGCCAGCAGCCACTCGGGACAGGGCTACGAGCAGTACTTC. The variable domain in full, with the rest retrieved from reference TRBV7-8 and TRBJ2-7, is GAGVSQSPRYKVAKRGQDVALRCDPISGHVSLFWYQQALGQGPEFLTYFQNEAQLDKSGLPSDRFFAERPEGSVSTLKIQRTQQEDSAVYLCASSHSGQGYEQYFGPGTRLTVT.

The chain carries TRBV15 and TRBJ1-1; TRBD1 is a possible D gene (5 bases). The CDR3 runs to 16 residues. V lost 6 bases and J 1 base, leaving 18 bases between the germline ends. Germline CDR1 reads LNHNV; CDR2 reads YYDKDF (reference sequence). The CDR3 DNA reads TGTGCCACCAGTGGGGGAGGCCAGGCAGCGAACACTGAAGCTTTCTTT. Translated: CATSGGGQAANTEAFF.

The chain uses TRBV20-1 and TRBJ1-1; D unclear. The germline V gene has CDR1 DFQATT and CDR2 SNEGSKA (reference sequence). The ends were cut back, 6 bases at V and 11 bases at J, with 13 bases in the middle. The CDR3 spans 10 residues. The chain's CDR3 is CSATRVGAFF. CDR3 coding DNA: TGCAGTGCCACACGGGTGGGTGCTTTCTTT.

The chain is built from TRBV19 and TRBJ1-3, with 10 bases aligning to TRBD1. Unmatched junction bases numbered 6, after V lost 3 bases and J lost 4 bases. CDR1 LNHDA and CDR2 SQIVND come from the germline V gene (reference sequence). The CDR3 runs to 16 residues. In nucleotides, the CDR3 is TGTGCCAGTAGTATTTTGGACAGGGGGGCCGGAAACACCATATATTTT. Its translation is CASSILDRGAGNTIYF.

The chain combines TRBV6-1 with TRBJ1-5, with a weak D call TRBD1 (5 bases). Germline V gives CDR1 MNHNS, CDR2 SASEGT. Trimming took off 2 bases at V and 12 bases at J, with 14 bases between the two ends. The CDR3 covers 13 residues. CDR3 protein: CASSERDNQGQHF. For the CDR3, the DNA is TGTGCCAGCAGTGAAAGGGATAATCAGGGCCAGCATTTT.

This chain links TRBV15 with TRBJ1-3; no definite D call. Trimming removed 0 bases at V and 0 bases at J, with 9 bases between. The CDR3 consists of 16 residues. Germline V CDR1 and CDR2: LNHNV, YYDKDF (reference sequence). DNA of the CDR3: TGTGCCACCAGCAGAGATCCTAGTCTCTCTGGAAACACCATATATTTT. It is translated as CATSRDPSLSGNTIYF.